These T cell receptor beta chains were read from a single sample in a study of neurological immune-mediated disorders. One entry per CDR3 protein results from TCRdb running MiXCR on the 5' RACE reads. The table records 20,000 to 30,000 distinct CDR3 sequences, about 12% of them present only once. The sequencing sample was made of CD4+ T cells from blood. The receptors were gathered from a female donor with HTLV-1-associated myelopathy (HAM/TSP). Each CDR3 is given with its conserved first and last residue. A D gene is named only where the DNA matches it firmly. Sizes are listed as once, few, many or a size class.

clone_size: medium-sized; j_call: TRBJ2-1; v_call: TRBV20-1; d_call: TRBD2; cdr3_nt: TGCAGTGCCGGGGCGACTAGCGGGGGGGAGCAGTTCTTC; cdr3_aa: CSAGATSGGEQFF
clone_size: many; j_call: TRBJ1-2; v_call: TRBV5-1; d_call: NA; cdr3_nt: TGCGCCAGCAGCCTGGGGCTGGGCAGCTATGGCTACACCTTC; cdr3_aa: CASSLGLGSYGYTF
clone_size: many; j_call: TRBJ1-1; v_call: TRBV20-1; d_call: TRBD1; cdr3_nt: TGCAGTGCTAGACGTGACAGGGGGCGAACTGAAGCTTTCTTT; cdr3_aa: CSARRDRGRTEAFF
clone_size: many; j_call: TRBJ2-7; v_call: TRBV20-1; d_call: TRBD1; cdr3_nt: TGCAGTGCCCAGGGCCCCGGGACAGGGGATTACGAGCAGTACTTC; cdr3_aa: CSAQGPGTGDYEQYF
clone_size: many; j_call: TRBJ1-1; v_call: TRBV28; d_call: NA; cdr3_nt: TGTGCCAGCAGGCGTCCGGGTGACACTGAAGCTTTCTTT; cdr3_aa: CASRRPGDTEAFF
clone_size: many; j_call: TRBJ2-3; v_call: TRBV14; d_call: NA; cdr3_nt: TGTGCCAGCAGCCAAGATCGGTCAGCCTTTGGGGATACGCAGTATTTT; cdr3_aa: CASSQDRSAFGDTQYF
clone_size: many; j_call: TRBJ2-5; v_call: TRBV20-1; d_call: NA; cdr3_nt: TGCAGTGCTGGGGACGGGGAGACCCAGTACTTC; cdr3_aa: CSAGDGETQYF
clone_size: medium-sized; j_call: TRBJ2-5; v_call: TRBV7-2; d_call: NA; cdr3_nt: TGTGCCAGCAGCTTAGTTACGGGTGAGGGGGAGACCCAGTACTTC; cdr3_aa: CASSLVTGEGETQYF
clone_size: many; j_call: TRBJ2-2; v_call: TRBV5-1; d_call: TRBD2; cdr3_nt: TGCGCCAGCAGCTACCTAGCGGGAGATACCGGGGAGCTGTTTTTT; cdr3_aa: CASSYLAGDTGELFF
clone_size: many; j_call: TRBJ2-5; v_call: TRBV7-2; d_call: NA; cdr3_nt: TGTGCCAGCAGCCCCGACGTCCGGGAGACCCAGTACTTC; cdr3_aa: CASSPDVRETQYF
clone_size: many; j_call: TRBJ2-5; v_call: TRBV7-9; d_call: NA; cdr3_nt: TGTGCCAGCAGCTTAGTGGACGGTTGGGAGACCCAGTACTTC; cdr3_aa: CASSLVDGWETQYF
clone_size: many; j_call: TRBJ2-1; v_call: TRBV5-1; d_call: NA; cdr3_nt: TGCGCCAGCAGTAAGGGTGGCCACAGTTCTAACAATGAGCAGTTCTTC; cdr3_aa: CASSKGGHSSNNEQFF
clone_size: few; j_call: TRBJ1-5; v_call: TRBV19; d_call: NA; cdr3_nt: TGTGCCAGTAGCACCAGTAGTCGCAATCAGCCCCAGCATTTT; cdr3_aa: CASSTSSRNQPQHF
clone_size: many; j_call: TRBJ2-1; v_call: TRBV20-1; d_call: TRBD2; cdr3_nt: TGCAGTGCTGAAGGGGCTAGCGGGAGAAGGAGGGAGCAGTTCTTC; cdr3_aa: CSAEGASGRRREQFF
clone_size: medium-sized; j_call: TRBJ2-3; v_call: TRBV5-1; d_call: TRBD2; cdr3_nt: TGCGCCAGCAGCCCGCGGGGGGGTACAGATACGCAGTATTTT; cdr3_aa: CASSPRGGTDTQYF